Sequencing of this T cell receptor (beta chain) was carried out in a study of blood T cell repertoires in COVID-19. Study-wide background: Collection of acute and convalescent COVID-19 samples took place in the United States, Italy and Spain. PBMCs, B-cell-depleted T cells, or T cells were the source of the cDNA or gDNA that made up the material.

Study processing details: Reference gene primer amplification gave estimated nucleated cell counts. Generated by immunoSEQ multiplex PCR, the TCRdb table keeps only in-frame clones and is missing some. That table is the source of V, J and clone size, and D and trimming were worked out from the DNA. The sample shows roughly 200,000 clones, approximately 80% of them seen only once. The V gene end was trimmed by 0 bases and the J gene end by 7 bases; junction bases not matched to a gene: 4. CDR1 is LGHDT and CDR2 is YNNKEL in the germline V gene (reference sequence). CDR3 length: 15 residues. The rearrangement uses TRBV3-1 (or the pseudogene TRBV3-2) and TRBJ1-4, with TRBD1 identical over 8 bases. Sequencing was carried out using peripheral blood. The source is a human donor in a cohort sampled during active COVID-19. The CDR3 here is CASSQEQGGSEKLFF. The CDR3 coding sequence is TGTGCCAGCAGCCAAGAACAGGGGGGTAGTGAAAAACTGTTTTTT.